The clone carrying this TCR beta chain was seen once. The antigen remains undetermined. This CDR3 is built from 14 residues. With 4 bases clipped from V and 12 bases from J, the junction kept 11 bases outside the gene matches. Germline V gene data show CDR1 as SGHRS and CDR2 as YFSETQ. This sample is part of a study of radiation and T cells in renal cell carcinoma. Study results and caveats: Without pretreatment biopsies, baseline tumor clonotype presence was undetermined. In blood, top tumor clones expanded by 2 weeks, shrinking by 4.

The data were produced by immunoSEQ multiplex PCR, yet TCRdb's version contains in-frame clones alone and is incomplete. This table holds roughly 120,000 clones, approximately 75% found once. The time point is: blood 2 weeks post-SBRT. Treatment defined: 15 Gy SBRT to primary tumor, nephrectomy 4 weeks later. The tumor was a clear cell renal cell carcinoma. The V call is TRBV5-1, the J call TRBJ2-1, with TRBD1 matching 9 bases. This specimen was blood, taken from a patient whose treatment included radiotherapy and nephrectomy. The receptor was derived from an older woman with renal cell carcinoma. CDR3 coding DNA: TGCGCCAGCAGCCCGACAGGGGGGTCAATGGTGCAGTTCTTC. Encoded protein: CASSPTGGSMVQFF.